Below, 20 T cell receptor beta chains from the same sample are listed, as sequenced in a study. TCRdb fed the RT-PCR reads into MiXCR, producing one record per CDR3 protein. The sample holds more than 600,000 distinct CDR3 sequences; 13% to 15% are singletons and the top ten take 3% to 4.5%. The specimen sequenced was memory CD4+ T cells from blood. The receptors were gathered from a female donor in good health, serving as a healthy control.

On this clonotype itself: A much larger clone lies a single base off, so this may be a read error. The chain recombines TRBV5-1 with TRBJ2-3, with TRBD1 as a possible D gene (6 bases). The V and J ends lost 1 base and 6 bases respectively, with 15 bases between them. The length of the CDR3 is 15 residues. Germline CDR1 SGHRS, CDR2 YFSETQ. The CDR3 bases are TGCGCCAGCAGCTTGTGGGGGCAACAGGGCGATACGCAGTATTTT. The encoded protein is CASSLWGQQGDTQYF.

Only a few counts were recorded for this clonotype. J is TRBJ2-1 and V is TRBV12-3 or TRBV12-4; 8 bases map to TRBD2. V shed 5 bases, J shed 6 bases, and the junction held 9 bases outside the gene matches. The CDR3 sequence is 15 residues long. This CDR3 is CASSTRLALGNEQFF. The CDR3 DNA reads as TGTGCCAGCAGTACTCGACTAGCGCTAGGCAATGAGCAGTTCTTC.

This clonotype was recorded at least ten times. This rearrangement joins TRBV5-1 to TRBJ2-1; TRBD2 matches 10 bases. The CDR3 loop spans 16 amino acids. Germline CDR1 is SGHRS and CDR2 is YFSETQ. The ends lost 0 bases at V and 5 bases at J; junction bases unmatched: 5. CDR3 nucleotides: TGCGCCAGCAGCTTGGCCCCAACTAGCGGGAACAATGAGCAGTTCTTC. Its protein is CASSLAPTSGNNEQFF.

The CDR3 sequence is CASSRGTTNQISYNEQFF. DNA of the CDR3: TGTGCCAGCAGCCGTGGGACTACCAATCAAATCTCCTACAATGAGCAGTTCTTC. The chain combines TRBV12-3 or TRBV12-4 with TRBJ2-1, with 7 nucleotides matching TRBD2. V gave up 6 bases and J gave up 0 bases; unmatched junction bases: 14. This CDR3 has 18 amino acids.

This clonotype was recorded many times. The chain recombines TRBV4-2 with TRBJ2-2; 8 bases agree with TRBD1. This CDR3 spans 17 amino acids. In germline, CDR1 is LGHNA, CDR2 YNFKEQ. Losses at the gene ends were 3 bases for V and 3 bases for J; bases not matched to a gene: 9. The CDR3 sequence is CASSQMGGQAYTGELFF. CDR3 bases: TGTGCCAGCAGCCAGATGGGGGGACAGGCCTACACCGGGGAGCTGTTTTTT.

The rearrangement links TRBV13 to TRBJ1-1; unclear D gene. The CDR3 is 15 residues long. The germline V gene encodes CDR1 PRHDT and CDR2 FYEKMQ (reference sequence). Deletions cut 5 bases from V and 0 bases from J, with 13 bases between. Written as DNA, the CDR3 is TGTGCCAGCAGCCGCCGCCTCGGTATGAACACTGAAGCTTTCTTT. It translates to CASSRRLGMNTEAFF.

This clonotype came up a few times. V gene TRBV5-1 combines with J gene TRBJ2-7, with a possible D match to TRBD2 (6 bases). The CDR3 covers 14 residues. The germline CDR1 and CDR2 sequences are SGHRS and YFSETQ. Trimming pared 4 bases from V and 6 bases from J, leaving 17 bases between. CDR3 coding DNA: TGCGCCAGCAGCCTCCGGGACGGCGGGGCCGAGCAGTACTTC. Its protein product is CASSLRDGGAEQYF.

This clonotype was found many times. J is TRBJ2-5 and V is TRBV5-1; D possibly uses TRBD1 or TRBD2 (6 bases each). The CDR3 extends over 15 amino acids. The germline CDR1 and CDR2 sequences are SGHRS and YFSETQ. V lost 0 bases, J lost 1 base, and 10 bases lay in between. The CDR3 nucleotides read TGCGCCAGCAGCTTGGATCCGGGGGCCCAAGAGACCCAGTACTTC. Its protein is CASSLDPGAQETQYF.

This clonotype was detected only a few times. Written as DNA, the CDR3 is TGTGCCAGCAGTGAAAGGGAGGGATTAAGAGAGACCCAGTACTTC. Its translation is CASSEREGLRETQYF. The chain joins TRBV6-1 to TRBJ2-5, with 7 bases identical to TRBD2. The germline V gene has CDR1 MNHNS and CDR2 SASEGT. V trimming: 2 bases; J trimming: 4 bases; junction bases outside the gene matches: 7. The CDR3 runs 15 residues.

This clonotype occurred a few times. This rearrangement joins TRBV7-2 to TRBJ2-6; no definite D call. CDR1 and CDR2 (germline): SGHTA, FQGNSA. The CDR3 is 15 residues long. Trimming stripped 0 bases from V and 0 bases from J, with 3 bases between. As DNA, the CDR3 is TGTGCCAGCAGCTTAGCGTACTCTGGGGCCAACGTCCTGACTTTC. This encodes CASSLAYSGANVLTF.

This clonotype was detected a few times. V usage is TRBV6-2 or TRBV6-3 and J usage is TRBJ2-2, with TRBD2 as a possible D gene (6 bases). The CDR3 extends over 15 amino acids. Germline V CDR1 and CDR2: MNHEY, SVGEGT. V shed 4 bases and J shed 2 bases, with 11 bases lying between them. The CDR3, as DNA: TGTGCCAGCAGTTCCGGACTACATAACACCGGGGAGCTGTTTTTT. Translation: CASSSGLHNTGELFF.

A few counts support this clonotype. CDR3 sequence (DNA): TGTGCCAGCACCATTAGCGGCGAGACTGGGGTTACCCAGTACTTC. Residues: CASTISGETGVTQYF. The chain has TRBV12-3 or TRBV12-4 and TRBJ2-5; maybe TRBD2 (6 bases). The CDR3 consists of 15 residues. Trimming shortened V by 7 bases and J by 8 bases, and 23 bases separated the two germline ends.

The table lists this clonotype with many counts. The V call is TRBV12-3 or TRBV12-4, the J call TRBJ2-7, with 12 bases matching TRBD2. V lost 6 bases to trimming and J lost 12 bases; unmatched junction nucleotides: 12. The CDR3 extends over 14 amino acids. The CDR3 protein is CASSPPGLAGIRYF. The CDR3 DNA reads TGTGCCAGCAGCCCGCCGGGACTAGCGGGTATTAGGTACTTC.

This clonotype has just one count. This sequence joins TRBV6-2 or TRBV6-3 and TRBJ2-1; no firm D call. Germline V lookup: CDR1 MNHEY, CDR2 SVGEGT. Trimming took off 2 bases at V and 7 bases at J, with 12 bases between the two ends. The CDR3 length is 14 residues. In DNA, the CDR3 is TGTGCCAGCAGTTACGCCTTCCGGTTAAATGAGCAGTTCTTC. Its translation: CASSYAFRLNEQFF.

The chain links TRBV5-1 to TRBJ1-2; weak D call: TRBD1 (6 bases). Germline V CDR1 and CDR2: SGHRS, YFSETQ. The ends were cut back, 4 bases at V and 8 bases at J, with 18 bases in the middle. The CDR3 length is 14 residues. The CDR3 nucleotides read TGCGCCAGCAGCCCCCAGCGGGGGGCCTGGGGCTACACCTTC. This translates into CASSPQRGAWGYTF.

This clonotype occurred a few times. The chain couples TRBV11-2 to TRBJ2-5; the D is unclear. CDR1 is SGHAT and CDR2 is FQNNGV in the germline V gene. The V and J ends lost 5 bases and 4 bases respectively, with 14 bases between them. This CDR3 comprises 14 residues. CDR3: CASSPVAVGETQYF. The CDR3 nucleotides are TGTGCCAGCAGCCCCGTGGCGGTAGGAGAGACCCAGTACTTC.

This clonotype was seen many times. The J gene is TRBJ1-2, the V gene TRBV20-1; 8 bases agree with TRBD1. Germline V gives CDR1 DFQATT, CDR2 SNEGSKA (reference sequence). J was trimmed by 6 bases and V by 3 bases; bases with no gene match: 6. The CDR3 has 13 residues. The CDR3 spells CSASASTGDGYTF. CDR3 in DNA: TGCAGTGCTAGCGCGTCGACAGGGGATGGCTACACCTTC.

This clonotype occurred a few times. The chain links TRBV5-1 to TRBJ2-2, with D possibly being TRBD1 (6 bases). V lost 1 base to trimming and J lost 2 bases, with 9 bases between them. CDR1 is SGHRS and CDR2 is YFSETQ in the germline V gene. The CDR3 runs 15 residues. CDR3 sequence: CASSLRQDNTGELFF. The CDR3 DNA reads TGCGCCAGCAGCTTGCGACAGGACAACACCGGGGAGCTGTTTTTT.

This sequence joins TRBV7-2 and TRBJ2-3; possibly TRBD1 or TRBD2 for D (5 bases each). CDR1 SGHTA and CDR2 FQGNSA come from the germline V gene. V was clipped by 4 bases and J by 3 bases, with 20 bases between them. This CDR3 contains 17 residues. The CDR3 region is CASSSDIPGWGTDTQYF. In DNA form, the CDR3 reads TGTGCCAGCAGCTCGGACATCCCGGGCTGGGGGACAGATACGCAGTATTTT.

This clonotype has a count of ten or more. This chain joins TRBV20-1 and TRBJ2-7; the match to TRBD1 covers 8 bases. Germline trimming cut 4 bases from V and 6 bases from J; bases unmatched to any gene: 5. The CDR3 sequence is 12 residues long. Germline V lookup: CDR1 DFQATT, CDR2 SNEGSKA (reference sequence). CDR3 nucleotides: TGCAGTGCTAATGACAGGGGCATCGAGCAGTACTTC. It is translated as CSANDRGIEQYF.